This TCR beta chain was obtained from a study of T cells after yellow fever vaccination. Of note for this clonotype: Its antigen remains unidentified.

The germline CDR1 and CDR2 sequences are SGHRS and YFSETQ. CDR3 size: 11 residues. V was cut by 3 bases and J by 6 bases, with 7 bases left in between. Regarding the study as a whole: Researchers noted that a small share of clonotypes showed up in both CD4 and CD8 compartments.

TCRdb independently ran MiXCR on the 5' RACE reads; one entry per CDR3 protein. This table holds around 350,000 distinct CDR3 sequences, approximately 5.7% found once. J is TRBJ2-7 and V is TRBV5-1; D ambiguous. The sequencing used PBMCs, collected 5 days after the yellow fever booster vaccination. This receptor was taken from a man under 40 who received the YFV17D yellow fever vaccine. The CDR3 bases are TGCGCCAGCAGCTCCGAAGGCGAGCAGTACTTC. Its protein is CASSSEGEQYF.